The present entry profiles one T cell receptor (beta chain) with its context. What it recognizes is unknown. The data were obtained in a study of graft-versus-host responses after intestinal transplantation. Study observations and caveats: Those patients showing graft-donor T cell macrochimerism displayed high graft-versus-host to host-versus-graft clonal ratios in allografts.

Libraries were prepared by immunoSEQ multiplex PCR; TCRdb keeps only in-frame clonotypes and omits some of them. Here the sample spans some 15,000 clones, 79% being singletons. The V gene lost 10 bases and the J gene lost 3 bases, with 19 bases spanning the gap. From germline, CDR1 is SNHLY and CDR2 FYNNEI. The CDR3 consists of 14 residues. Tissue processing of the graft released intraepithelial and lamina propria lymphocytes from it. The source is a human patient who received an intestinal transplant, so some T cells may come from the graft donor. This rearrangement joins TRBV2 to TRBJ2-7; tentatively, D is TRBD1 (5 bases). The source was ileum tissue, collected roughly 450 days after intestinal transplant. CDR3 in amino acids: CATRWGQTIYEQYF. The CDR3 DNA is TGTGCCACCAGGTGGGGCCAAACCATCTACGAGCAGTACTTC.